The 6 T cell receptor beta chains below were found in one sample sequenced in a study of Ad26.COV2.S vaccination and SARS-CoV-2 variants. Generated by immunoSEQ multiplex PCR, the TCRdb table keeps only in-frame clones and is missing some. The repertoire holds fewer than 900,000 clones, about 89% seen once, with roughly 1.5% in the top ten. Treatment indicated: some 20 received Ad26.COV2.S at low or high dose, single or two shots; 5 received placebo; per-sample allocation not given. Sampling was done on day 63 after the first vaccine or placebo injection. The input for sequencing was peripheral blood, taken in a trial of Ad26.COV2.S vaccine versus placebo. The origin of the receptors is a person between 18 and 65 years old who received the Ad26.COV2.S COVID-19 vaccine or a placebo.

This clone came up a few times. This chain connects TRBV11-2 to TRBJ2-3; D call uncertain. From germline, CDR1 is SGHAT and CDR2 FQNNGV. The CDR3 sequence is 12 residues long. Trimming left V 1 base short and J 4 bases short, with 3 bases between. The CDR3, as DNA: TGTGCCAGCAGCTTAGGGTCAGATACGCAGTATTTT. It translates to CASSLGSDTQYF.

The genes are TRBV5-4 and TRBJ2-7; no definite D call. This CDR3 spans 13 amino acids. The germline V gene has CDR1 SGHNT and CDR2 YYREEE (reference sequence). The V end was cut by 4 bases, the J end by 2 bases, with 10 bases between. As DNA, the CDR3 is TGTGCCAGCAGCCCTGACTTCACCTACGAGCAGTACTTC. Translating it yields CASSPDFTYEQYF.

This clone was picked up one time. The genes are TRBV29-1 and TRBJ2-2; 12 bases match TRBD2. The germline gives CDR1 SQVTM, CDR2 ANQGSEA. The CDR3 covers 15 residues. V lost 4 bases and J lost 7; bases outside the gene matches: 7. The CDR3: CSVGASGGAGGELFF. The CDR3 DNA follows: TGCAGCGTTGGGGCTAGCGGGGGGGCCGGCGGGGAGCTGTTTTTT.

This clone was recorded once. The chain has TRBV27 and TRBJ1-5; no clear D. CDR3 length: 15 amino acids. V was trimmed by 5 bases and J by 6 bases, leaving 17 bases between them. Germline lookup yields CDR1 MNHEY and CDR2 SMNVEV (reference sequence). In DNA form, the CDR3 reads TGTGCCAGCAGTCCAGGAGGGCCCTCATTTCAGCCCCAGCATTTT. It codes for CASSPGGPSFQPQHF.

This chain joins TRBV6-5 and TRBJ2-1; 7 bases map to TRBD2. CDR1 and CDR2 (germline): MNHEY, SVGAGI. This CDR3 has 16 amino acids. With 2 bases clipped from V and 7 bases from J, the junction kept 11 bases outside the gene matches. In nucleotides, the CDR3 is TGTGCCAGCAGTTACGTGCGGGGGAAGGATGGTAATGAGCAGTTCTTC. This codes for CASSYVRGKDGNEQFF.

The rearrangement joins TRBV18 to TRBJ2-3; D may be TRBD1 (6 bases). Trimming removed 3 bases at V and 7 bases at J, with 11 bases between. The CDR3 extends over 13 amino acids. Germline CDR1 is KGHSH and CDR2 is LQKENI. DNA for the CDR3: TGTGCCAGCTCACCTTGGACAGTCAATACGCAGTATTTT. Protein sequence: CASSPWTVNTQYF. The whole variable domain, remainder taken from reference TRBV18 and TRBJ2-3, is NAGVMQNPRHLVRRRGQEARLRCSPMKGHSHVYWYRQLPEEGLKFMVYLQKENIIDESGMPKERFSAEFPKEGPSILRIQQVVRGDSAAYFCASSPWTVNTQYFGPGTRLTVL.